This T cell receptor beta chain came from a study of blood T cell repertoires in COVID-19. Study-wide background: PBMCs, B-cell-depleted T cells, or T cells provided the cDNA or gDNA that made up the material.

The CDR3 is 12 amino acids. V gave up 3 bases and J gave up 7 bases, with 10 bases separating them. In germline, CDR1 is LGHNA, CDR2 YNFKEQ. Method: immunoSEQ multiplex PCR; TCRdb's copy keeps in-frame clones and lacks some. The sample records some 250,000 clones, roughly 82% being singletons. The J gene is TRBJ2-7, the V gene TRBV4-2, with a possible D match to TRBD2 (6 bases). The receptor's source is a man older than 75 with acute or convalescent COVID-19. Input material: peripheral blood. In DNA, the CDR3 is TGTGCCAGCAGCCACACGGAGGGGGAGCAGTACTTC. This translates into CASSHTEGEQYF.